What follows are 31 T cell receptor beta chains derived from one specimen sequenced in a study of blood T cells in healthy people across ages. A sample-barcoded 5' primer and a J-beta primer mix were used in a second PCR of about 7 to 12 cycles. One entry per CDR3 protein, called by TCRdb with MiXCR from the 5' RACE reads. The sample includes roughly 560,000 distinct CDR3 sequences, around 24% seen only once; the top ten take 8.7%. Another study also made use of these data, one on T cells of mothers and their children.

Sequenced: blood. The receptors derive from a boy aged 5-17 years in good health.

The rearrangement uses TRBV4-1 and TRBJ2-5; 8 nucleotides align to TRBD1. Matching the DNA end better, TRBJ2-7 makes the J call doubtful. This CDR3 has 17 residues. CDR1 and CDR2 from the germline V gene are MGHRA and YSYEKL. CDR3 DNA: TGCGCCAGCAGCCAAGACGACAGGGGCATTAAGGTCTACGAGCAGTACTTC. It yields the protein CASSQDDRGIKVYEQYF.

This clonotype was observed a handful of times. The V gene is TRBV20-1, the J gene TRBJ1-2, with TRBD1 matching 8 bases. CDR3 length: 12 amino acids. V dropped 5 bases and J dropped 1; count of bases not matched to a gene: 0. Per the germline V gene, CDR1 is DFQATT and CDR2 is SNEGSKA (reference sequence). The CDR3 region has the DNA TGCAGTGCTGGACAGGGTAACTATGGCTACACCTTC. Protein sequence: CSAGQGNYGYTF.

The chain combines TRBV28 with TRBJ2-5; 8 bases agree with TRBD2. The J call is in doubt because the DNA end fits TRBJ2-1 better. Per germline, CDR1 MDHEN and CDR2 SYDVKM. The CDR3 consists of 15 residues. The CDR3 sequence is CASSLVGGARNEQFF. CDR3 DNA sequence: TGTGCCAGCAGTTTGGTCGGGGGGGCCCGGAATGAGCAGTTCTTC.

This clonotype was observed a few times. The chain employs TRBV5-1 and TRBJ2-2; 7 bases line up with TRBD2. This CDR3 comprises 16 residues. Looked up from germline, CDR1 is SGHRS and CDR2 is YFSETQ. Trimming cost V 2 bases and J 6 bases; bases outside gene matches: 10. As DNA, the CDR3 is TGCGCCAGCAGCTTTACCCTGACTAGCCTCCCCGGGGAGCTGTTTTTT. Translated, it gives CASSFTLTSLPGELFF.

The V gene is TRBV6-5, the J gene TRBJ2-4; 7 nucleotides agree with TRBD2. CDR1 and CDR2 from the germline V gene are MNHEY and SVGAGI. CDR3 length: 14 amino acids. The trim removed 0 bases at V and 7 bases at J, leaving 3 bases unmatched. The CDR3 DNA reads TGTGCCAGCAGTTACTCTGGGGGAGGGAACATTCAGTACTTC. Protein product: CASSYSGGGNIQYF.

V and J are TRBV13 and TRBJ2-3; D might be TRBD1 or TRBD2, each matching 5 bases. Germline-derived CDR1 and CDR2 are PRHDT and FYEKMQ (reference sequence). The CDR3 extends over 15 amino acids. The V gene lost 5 bases and the J gene lost 3 bases, with 15 bases spanning the gap. CDR3 DNA sequence: TGTGCCAGCAGCCGGATCCGAGGGGTAACAGATACGCAGTATTTT. Amino acid sequence: CASSRIRGVTDTQYF.

This clonotype was found many times. The chain employs TRBV4-3 and TRBJ1-4; TRBD1 is a possible D gene (5 bases). The CDR3 extends over 14 amino acids. V was pared by 1 base and J by 6 bases, with 9 bases between. Germline-derived CDR1 and CDR2 are LGHNA and YSLEER. Written as DNA, the CDR3 is TGCGCCAGCAGCCAAGGCCAGGGTGATGAAAAACTGTTTTTT. Its protein product is CASSQGQGDEKLFF.

J is TRBJ1-2 and V is TRBV28; weak D call: TRBD1 (5 bases). The CDR3 has 12 amino acids. V was trimmed by 6 bases and J by 5 bases, leaving 10 bases between them. Per the germline V gene, CDR1 is MDHEN and CDR2 is SYDVKM. This CDR3 is CASREGPYGYTF. The CDR3 DNA follows: TGTGCCAGCAGAGAGGGGCCATATGGCTACACCTTC.

Remarks on this clonotype: The CDR3 end shows no conserved phenylalanine or tryptophan, and so a read error is likely. This sequence joins TRBV7-9 and TRBJ2-5; D may be TRBD1 or TRBD2 (5 bases each). This CDR3 comprises 15 residues. V gave up 1 base and J gave up 5 bases, with 14 bases separating them. Germline lookup yields CDR1 SEHNR and CDR2 FQNEAQ (reference sequence). CDR3 in amino acids: CASSLEASREETQYL. CDR3 coding DNA: TGTGCCAGCAGCTTAGAGGCTTCCAGGGAGGAGACCCAGTACCTC.

This clonotype was counted a single time. The chain combines TRBV12-3 or TRBV12-4 with TRBJ1-1; D possibly corresponds to TRBD1 (5 bases). The V gene lost 5 bases and the J gene lost 3 bases, with 16 bases spanning the gap. The CDR3 has 15 residues. CDR3 amino acids: CASSPRWGGDTEAFF. CDR3 in DNA: TGTGCCAGCAGTCCCCGTTGGGGAGGGGACACTGAAGCTTTCTTT.

This clonotype was found a few times. The chain links TRBV4-2 to TRBJ2-7; D is uncertain. Germline CDR1 LGHNA, CDR2 YNFKEQ. V dropped 1 base and J dropped 8 bases, with 15 bases sitting between them. CDR3 length: 14 amino acids. In DNA form, the CDR3 reads TGTGCCAGCAGCCAAGGAGATAGTGCAATCAAGCAGTACTTC. Amino acid sequence: CASSQGDSAIKQYF.

This clonotype was seen a handful of times. The chain employs TRBV7-8 and TRBJ1-2; the D gene is possibly TRBD1 (5 bases). The CDR3 totals 12 residues. Trimming took 1 base from V and 8 from J, leaving 8 bases between them. The germline CDR1 and CDR2 sequences are SGHVS and FQNEAQ. The CDR3: CASSLGRGGYTF. The CDR3 DNA follows: TGTGCCAGCAGCTTAGGGAGGGGCGGCTACACCTTC.

In its sample, this clonotype was seen many times. The genes are TRBV7-2 and TRBJ1-2; D unclear. Per germline, CDR1 SGHTA and CDR2 FQGNSA. The CDR3 totals 14 residues. V lost 0 bases to trimming and J lost 3 bases, with 8 bases between them. CDR3 bases: TGTGCCAGCAGCTTAGCGGGCGGAGACTATGGCTACACCTTC. Its translation: CASSLAGGDYGYTF.

The chain employs TRBV5-4 and TRBJ2-7, with 11 positions matching TRBD2. This CDR3 spans 16 amino acids. In germline, CDR1 is SGHNT, CDR2 YYREEE (reference sequence). Trimming removed 1 base from V and 5 bases from J; junction bases left unmatched: 8. The CDR3 DNA is TGTGCCAGCAGCTTGACTAGCGGGGGATTCACCCACGAGCAGTACTTC. Translation gives CASSLTSGGFTHEQYF. Looking up the rest from reference TRBV5-4 and TRBJ2-7 gives the full variable domain: ETGVTQSPTHLIKTRGQQVTLRCSSQSGHNTVSWYQQALGQGPQFIFQYYREEENGRGNFPPRFSGLQFPNYSSELNVNALELDDSALYLCASSLTSGGFTHEQYFGPGTRLTVT.

The chain is built from TRBV12-5 and TRBJ1-1; D gene ambiguous. Germline assignment: CDR1 LGHNT and CDR2 FRNRAP. The CDR3 has 13 amino acids. V lost 7 bases, J lost 1 base, and 10 bases lay in between. For the CDR3, the DNA is TGTGCTAGTGCGGCAGGATCGAACACTGAAGCTTTCTTT. It encodes CASAAGSNTEAFF.

CDR3 nucleotide sequence: TGCAGTGCCCCCCTGGGGGGGAGGGTTGATTCACCCCTCCACTTT. This gives the protein CSAPLGGRVDSPLHF. The chain employs TRBV20-1 and TRBJ1-6, with TRBD1 as a possible D gene (5 bases). Trimming took off 6 bases at V and 8 bases at J, with 20 bases between the two ends. The length of the CDR3 is 15 residues. CDR1 is DFQATT and CDR2 is SNEGSKA in the germline V gene (reference sequence).

This clonotype was observed a handful of times. This rearrangement joins TRBV5-6 to TRBJ2-1; 10 bases match TRBD2. The CDR3 covers 16 residues. CDR1 is SGHDT and CDR2 is YYEEEE in the germline V gene. V was pared by 4 bases and J by 2 bases, with 6 bases of the junction left unmatched. This CDR3 reads CASSRRTSGTYNEQFF. In DNA, the CDR3 is TGTGCCAGCAGCCGACGTACTAGCGGGACCTACAATGAGCAGTTCTTC. The full variable domain, with the rest looked up from reference TRBV5-6 and TRBJ2-1, is DAGVTQSPTHLIKTRGQQVTLRCSPKSGHDTVSWYQQALGQGPQFIFQYYEEEERQRGNFPDRFSGHQFPNYSSELNVNALLLGDSALYLCASSRRTSGTYNEQFFGPGTRLTVL.

V is TRBV3-1 and J is TRBJ2-3; 12 bases map to TRBD2. The CDR3 length is 19 residues. Trimming took 3 bases from V and 6 from J; bases not matched to a gene: 16. Germline CDR1 and CDR2: LGHDT and YNNKEL (reference sequence). The CDR3 DNA sequence: TGTGCCAGCAGCCAGACCCTACTTGGACTAGCGGGGAAATCGGATACGCAGTATTTT. Amino acid sequence: CASSQTLLGLAGKSDTQYF.

The V gene is TRBV4-3, the J gene TRBJ2-7, with 8 nucleotides matching TRBD2. The CDR3 sequence is 16 residues long. V shed 0 bases and J 6 bases; nucleotides not matched to a gene: 10. Germline-derived CDR1 and CDR2 are LGHNA and YSLEER. CDR3 loop: CASSQDPFAGGVEQYF. The DNA for the CDR3 is TGCGCCAGCAGCCAAGATCCATTCGCCGGGGGGGTCGAGCAGTACTTC.

The chain recombines TRBV20-1 with TRBJ2-3; 7 nucleotides line up with TRBD2. The CDR3 is 17 residues long. From germline, CDR1 is DFQATT and CDR2 SNEGSKA (reference sequence). The V and J ends lost 3 bases and 2 bases, in that order; junction bases with no gene match: 14. CDR3 sequence: CSASPRGGRGITDTQYF. CDR3 bases: TGCAGTGCTAGCCCGAGGGGAGGGCGCGGAATCACAGATACGCAGTATTTT.

This clonotype was detected a few times. The chain carries TRBV27 and TRBJ1-6; D is undetermined. From germline, CDR1 is MNHEY and CDR2 SMNVEV (reference sequence). Deletions cut 2 bases from V and 8 bases from J, with 13 bases between. The CDR3 has 15 residues. The CDR3 DNA reads as TGTGCCAGCAGTTTAGTCCCTCCCCCCCATTCACCCCTCCACTTT. The encoded protein is CASSLVPPPHSPLHF.

This clonotype was seen a few times. J is TRBJ2-5 and V is TRBV28; 9 bases are a match to TRBD2. The assigned J gene may be wrong: the sequence end matches TRBJ2-7 better. Per the germline V gene, CDR1 is MDHEN and CDR2 is SYDVKM. The CDR3 length is 16 residues. This CDR3 is CASSLYSGGHDYEQYF. For the CDR3, the DNA is TGTGCCAGCAGTTTATACAGCGGGGGGCACGATTACGAGCAGTACTTC.

This clonotype was counted a few times. The V call is TRBV20-1, the J call TRBJ2-5; maybe TRBD1 (6 bases). The germline V gene has CDR1 DFQATT and CDR2 SNEGSKA (reference sequence). The CDR3 is 15 amino acids. Trimming removed 1 base at V and 5 bases at J, with 17 bases between. The CDR3 nucleotides read TGCAGTGCTAGAGTCCGGGCAGGGGCCCGGGAGACCCAGTACTTC. Translating it yields CSARVRAGARETQYF.

The J gene is TRBJ1-6, the V gene TRBV6-6; 7 positions agree with TRBD1. The CDR3 has 16 amino acids. Germline trimming cut 7 bases from V and 13 bases from J; bases unmatched to any gene: 19. Per germline, CDR1 MNHNY and CDR2 SVGAGI (reference sequence). For the CDR3, the DNA is TGTGCCAGCATCGAAAGGTGGGAGGGACAGAGCGAGCCCCTCCACTTT. Amino acid sequence: CASIERWEGQSEPLHF.

The chain employs TRBV12-3 or TRBV12-4 and TRBJ1-6; a possible D gene is TRBD1 (6 bases). V was pared by 2 bases and J by 7 bases, with 9 bases between. CDR3 length equals 14 residues. The CDR3 DNA sequence: TGTGCCAGCAGTTTAAGGGGGGACAATTCACCCCTCCACTTT. Translation: CASSLRGDNSPLHF.

This clonotype appeared a few times. For the CDR3, the DNA is TGCAGTGCTAGAGACAGGGAGAGCACAGATACGCAGTATTTT. This translates into CSARDRESTDTQYF. The chain carries TRBV20-1 and TRBJ2-3; D may be TRBD1 or TRBD2 (5 bases each). Trimming removed 0 bases at V and 0 bases at J, with 7 bases between. Germline V CDR1 and CDR2: DFQATT, SNEGSKA (reference sequence). The CDR3 is made up of 14 amino acids.

The chain recombines TRBV5-5 with TRBJ2-5; D remains unclear. Germline V gene data show CDR1 as SGHKS and CDR2 as YYEKEE (reference sequence). V lost 0 bases and J lost 0, with 12 bases in between. This CDR3 contains 16 residues. CDR3 region: CASSLATATYQETQYF. In DNA, the CDR3 is TGTGCCAGCAGCTTGGCCACAGCTACTTACCAAGAGACCCAGTACTTC.

Comment on this clonotype: With a much larger clone just one base away, this may be a read error. This chain links TRBV4-3 with TRBJ1-4; the D gene is possibly TRBD1 (6 bases). The CDR3 is 14 residues long. CDR1 and CDR2 (germline): LGHNA, YSLEER. The CDR3 DNA reads TGCGCCAGCAGCCAAGAAGCGACAGGTGAAAAACTGCTTTTT. It specifies CASSQEATGEKLLF.

The chain recombines TRBV4-3 with TRBJ1-3; TRBD1 might be the D (6 bases). The CDR3 is 19 amino acids. V was shortened by 0 bases and J by 0 bases, with 18 bases between the two germline ends. In germline, CDR1 is LGHNA, CDR2 YSLEER. The CDR3: CASSQESADRGSSGNTIYF. CDR3 sequence (DNA): TGCGCCAGCAGCCAAGAGTCTGCGGACAGAGGAAGCTCTGGAAACACCATATATTTT.

The J gene is TRBJ2-2, the V gene TRBV18, with TRBD1 matching 8 bases. Germline V gene lookup returns CDR1 KGHSH and CDR2 LQKENI. Trimming took 8 bases from V and 1 from J; bases not matched to a gene: 6. The CDR3 loop spans 15 amino acids. CDR3 in DNA: TGTGCCAGCCTCACCGGGACAGGGAACACCGGGGAGCTGTTTTTT. Residues: CASLTGTGNTGELFF.

V gene TRBV30 combines with J gene TRBJ1-1; D might be TRBD1 (5 bases). V lost 5 bases, J lost 1 base, and 11 bases lay in between. Looked up from germline, CDR1 is GTSNPN and CDR2 is SVGIG (reference sequence). The CDR3 sequence is 13 residues long. The CDR3 is CAWERQRNTEAFF. The CDR3 region has the DNA TGTGCCTGGGAACGACAGAGGAACACTGAAGCTTTCTTT.